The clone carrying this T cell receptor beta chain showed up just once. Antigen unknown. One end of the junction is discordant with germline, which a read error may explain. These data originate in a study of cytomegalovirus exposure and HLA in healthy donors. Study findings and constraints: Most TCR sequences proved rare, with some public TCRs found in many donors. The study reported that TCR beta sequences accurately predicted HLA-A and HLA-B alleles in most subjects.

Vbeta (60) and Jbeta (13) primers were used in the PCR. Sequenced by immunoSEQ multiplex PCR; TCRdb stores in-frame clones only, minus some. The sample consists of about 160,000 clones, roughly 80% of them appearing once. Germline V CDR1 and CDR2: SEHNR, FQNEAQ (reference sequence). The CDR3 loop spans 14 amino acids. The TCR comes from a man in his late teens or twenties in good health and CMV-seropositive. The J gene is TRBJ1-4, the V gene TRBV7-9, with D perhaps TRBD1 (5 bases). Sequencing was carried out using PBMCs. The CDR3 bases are TGTTCCAGCAGTCCATTGGGGGGAATAGGAAAACTGTTTTTT. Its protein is CSSSPLGGIGKLFF.